This TCR beta chain was sequenced in a study of control samples from healthy donors and cancer patients. The protocol was immunoSEQ multiplex PCR, while the TCRdb copy is restricted to in-frame clones and leaves out a portion. Of 75,000 to 90,000 clones detected, about 89% appear once; the ten largest clones hold around a fifth. The CDR3 runs to 15 residues. Between the trimmed V and J ends, which lost 4 bases and 5 bases, there was a span of 14 bases. CDR1 ENHRY and CDR2 SYGVKD come from the germline V gene. The chain combines TRBV10-3 with TRBJ2-2; D is possibly TRBD1 (6 bases). The sequencing sample was made of blood. This TCR came from a young man in good health. DNA for the CDR3: TGTGCCATCAGTGTGGGGTCACAGGGAACCGGGGAGCTGTTTTTT. As protein: CAISVGSQGTGELFF.